What follows are 4 T cell receptor beta chains derived from one specimen sequenced in a study of graft-versus-host responses after intestinal transplantation (TCRdb year 2021). The sample's time point label, in plain terms: cells obtained before transplantation from donor or recipient. Receptor amplification or capture employed the immunoSEQ multiplex PCR assay. As stored in TCRdb, this immuneACCESS dataset retains in-frame rearrangements with V and J assigned. A fraction of the clones does not appear; measured against another copy, unresolved V genes explain less than half of the discrepancy, and the remainder lacks a known reason. The sample table contains some 110,000 clones; only one count was recorded for 93% of them. The ten largest make up 1% to 1.5% of the sample. No antigens are known for them. The sample in question was unstimulated CD8+ T cells sorted from spleen or lymph node cells, obtained before transplant. All receptors derive from a human donor who was the organ donor for an intestinal transplant.

The rearrangement joins TRBV5-8 to TRBJ1-5; tentative D call: TRBD1 (6 bases). Germline-derived CDR1 and CDR2 are SGHTS and YDEGEE. The CDR3 length is 14 residues. Trimming cost V 4 bases and J 5 bases, with 13 bases left between them. The CDR3 DNA reads as TGTGCCAGCAGCCTGATGGACAGACATCAGCCCCAGCATTTT. Its translation is CASSLMDRHQPQHF.

Regarding this clone: This specimen includes other DNA sequences encoding the same CDR3. The V and J genes are TRBV12-5 and TRBJ2-1; tentatively, D is TRBD1 (5 bases). Germline V gives CDR1 LGHNT, CDR2 FRNRAP. V lost 5 bases to trimming and J lost 3 bases, with 8 bases between them. CDR3 length: 13 amino acids. The CDR3 reads CASGPDSYNEQFF. The DNA for the CDR3 is TGTGCTAGTGGTCCCGACAGCTACAATGAGCAGTTCTTC.

The V gene is TRBV11-2, the J gene TRBJ2-5, with D tentatively TRBD2 (5 bases). V gave up 5 bases and J gave up 1 base, with 14 bases separating them. Looked up from germline, CDR1 is SGHAT and CDR2 is FQNNGV. The CDR3 is 15 amino acids. The CDR3 nucleotides are TGTGCCAGCAGCCCCCGGGTCGGGGTCCAAGAGACCCAGTACTTC. Translation gives CASSPRVGVQETQYF.

J is TRBJ2-7 and V is TRBV25-1; 12 bases are shared with TRBD2. CDR3 size: 14 residues. Losses at the gene ends were 4 bases for V and 7 bases for J; bases not matched to a gene: 5. Germline V gene sequence: CDR1 MGHDK, CDR2 SYGVNS. CDR3 nucleotides: TGTGCCAGCAGTGCCCCTAGCGGGAGGGGGGAGCAGTACTTC. This translates into CASSAPSGRGEQYF.